The 18 T cell receptor beta chains below were found in one sample sequenced in a study of T cells in Graves' hyperthyroidism and ophthalmopathy. Researchers took RNA transcripts and amplified the TCR beta CDR3 regions from them. The TCR CDR3 was amplified in a first-round RT-PCR using the HTBI primer set. TCRdb passed the multiplex PCR reads through MiXCR, listing each CDR3 protein once. The data show more than 350,000 distinct CDR3 sequences, approximately 14% seen once. The sample comprised blood. All receptors come from a woman under 40 with Graves' ophthalmopathy.

The chain has TRBV7-8 and TRBJ1-1; no clear D. CDR1 is SGHVS, CDR2 FQNEAQ, per germline. The V gene lost 5 bases and the J gene lost 0 bases, with 13 bases spanning the gap. The CDR3 contains 15 residues. The CDR3, as DNA: TGTGCCAGCAGCCCGCATGGGCCCCTGAACACTGAAGCTTTCTTT. Encoded protein: CASSPHGPLNTEAFF. Full variable domain (outside the CDR3, taken from reference TRBV7-8 and TRBJ1-1): GAGVSQSPRYKVAKRGQDVALRCDPISGHVSLFWYQQALGQGPEFLTYFQNEAQLDKSGLPSDRFFAERPEGSVSTLKIQRTQQEDSAVYLCASSPHGPLNTEAFFGQGTRLTVV.

This clonotype was detected many times. The junction differs from germline at one of its ends, possibly a read error. The chain employs TRBV18 and TRBJ2-7; no firm D call. The CDR3 spans 13 residues. Looked up from germline, CDR1 is KGHSH and CDR2 is LQKENI. The CDR3 protein is CASSTSQTYGQYF. As DNA, the CDR3 is TGTGCCAGCTCAACTTCACAGACCTACGGGCAGTACTTC.

This clonotype has ten or more counts. The junction shows a germline mismatch at one end, possibly a read error. The chain is built from TRBV12-3 or TRBV12-4 and TRBJ2-5; 8 nucleotides line up with TRBD1. CDR3 size: 11 residues. The chain's CDR3 is CASSTRDRMDF. The CDR3 DNA is TGTGCCAGCAGTACCCGGGACAGGATGGACTTC.

In this sample, this clonotype turned up many times. This chain uses TRBV29-1 with TRBJ1-1, with 7 positions matching TRBD1. This CDR3 contains 13 residues. V was pared by 5 bases and J by 5 bases, with 8 bases of the junction left unmatched. Germline-derived CDR1 and CDR2 are SQVTM and ANQGSEA. The CDR3 protein is CSVRGTAWTEAFF. The CDR3 coding sequence is TGCAGCGTTAGGGGGACAGCCTGGACTGAAGCTTTCTTT.

This clonotype has ten or more counts. This chain connects TRBV27 to TRBJ1-2; D remains ambiguous. The CDR3 is 14 amino acids. The V gene's germline CDR1 is MNHEY and CDR2 SMNVEV (reference sequence). The V end lost 5 bases, the J end lost 2 bases, and 12 bases lay between the germline ends. CDR3 coding DNA: TGTGCCAGCAGTCAGAGGGCGGAAAACTATGGCTACACCTTC. Encoded protein: CASSQRAENYGYTF.

This clonotype occurred a few times. V is TRBV19 and J is TRBJ1-5; tentatively, D is TRBD1 (5 bases). Trimming stripped 1 base from V and 3 bases from J, with 10 bases between. Germline lookup yields CDR1 LNHDA and CDR2 SQIVND (reference sequence). The CDR3 extends over 15 amino acids. The CDR3 loop is CASSIGGTVNQPQHF. The CDR3 DNA reads TGTGCCAGTAGTATAGGGGGGACGGTCAATCAGCCCCAGCATTTT.

To note about this clonotype: Possible read error: a much larger clone is one base away. V usage is TRBV7-2 and J usage is TRBJ2-5; 9 bases are a match to TRBD2. The CDR3 is 16 residues long. The junction had 11 bases not matched to a gene; V was cut back by 4 bases and J by 5 bases. Germline V gives CDR1 SGHTA, CDR2 FQGNSA. This CDR3 reads CASSSLGGGADETQYF. In DNA, the CDR3 is TGTGCCAGCAGCTCATTGGGCGGGGGGGCCGACGAGACCCAGTACTTC.

This clonotype has a count of ten or more. The V gene is TRBV20-1, the J gene TRBJ1-2; no clear D. Germline V gives CDR1 DFQATT, CDR2 SNEGSKA (reference sequence). Trimming pared 6 bases from V and 5 bases from J, leaving 13 bases between. The CDR3 has 12 amino acids. The CDR3 spells CSAPGGSYGYTF. The CDR3 DNA sequence: TGCAGTGCCCCTGGTGGCTCTTATGGCTACACCTTC.

The chain has TRBV12-5 and TRBJ1-5; D is ambiguous. Germline CDR1 reads LGHNT; CDR2 reads FRNRAP. The CDR3 has 10 residues. Trimming removed 7 bases from V and 5 bases from J, with 3 bases in between. The CDR3 sequence is CASAYQPQHF. DNA of the CDR3: TGTGCTAGTGCCTATCAGCCCCAGCATTTT.

This clonotype was seen ten or more times. This chain joins TRBV2 and TRBJ1-4, with D perhaps matching TRBD1 (5 bases). The CDR3 is 14 residues long. Germline V gene sequence: CDR1 SNHLY, CDR2 FYNNEI. V was pared by 6 bases and J by 4 bases, with 12 bases between. The CDR3 DNA reads as TGTGCCAGCAGCCAGACAGTTATTAATGAAAAACTGTTTTTT. This codes for CASSQTVINEKLFF.

As concerns this clonotype: This may stem from a read error, because a much larger clone lies one nucleotide away. This chain connects TRBV29-1 to TRBJ2-6; 9 bases agree with TRBD1. V lost 3 bases, J lost 0 bases, and 9 bases stayed unmatched. The CDR3 length is 18 residues. The germline gives CDR1 SQVTM, CDR2 ANQGSEA. The CDR3 bases are TGCAGCGTTGAGGTGGTGGGACAGGGTTGCTCTGGGGCCAACGTCCTGACTTTC. Its protein is CSVEVVGQGCSGANVLTF.

This clonotype was picked up many times. The chain uses TRBV9 and TRBJ1-1; no firm D call. There are 16 residues in the CDR3. Trimming took off 0 bases at V and 3 bases at J, with 15 bases between the two ends. The germline CDR1 and CDR2 sequences are SGDLS and YYNGEE. Written as DNA, the CDR3 is TGTGCCAGCAGCGTAGGAACAGCTCGCGAGGACACTGAAGCTTTCTTT. Protein sequence: CASSVGTAREDTEAFF.

The V gene is TRBV10-1, the J gene TRBJ1-1, with a weak D call TRBD1 (6 bases). Trimming took off 8 bases at V and 6 bases at J, with 31 bases between the two ends. Germline V gene lookup returns CDR1 WNHNN and CDR2 SYGVQD (reference sequence). CDR3 length equals 18 residues. CDR3 amino acids: CASPEPGHPLMNIAEAFF. The CDR3 nucleotides are TGCGCCAGCCCAGAACCGGGACACCCACTAATGAACATCGCTGAAGCTTTCTTT.

This clonotype was seen repeatedly, ten times or more. This chain links TRBV7-8 with TRBJ2-2; 7 bases line up with TRBD2. The V segment lost 2 bases and the J segment 0 bases; nucleotides outside the gene matches: 3. Germline lookup yields CDR1 SGHVS and CDR2 FQNEAQ. The CDR3 is made up of 16 amino acids. CDR3 DNA: TGTGCCAGCAGCTTAATCGGGGGGTCGAACACCGGGGAGCTGTTTTTT. The encoded protein is CASSLIGGSNTGELFF.

This sequence joins TRBV6-1 and TRBJ2-1, with 9 nucleotides matching TRBD1. Germline CDR1 and CDR2: MNHNS and SASEGT. The CDR3 length is 14 residues. The V and J ends lost 4 bases and 8 bases, in that order; junction bases with no gene match: 6. For the CDR3, the DNA is TGTGCCAGCAGTGTGGACAGGGGTGCCTATGAGCAGTTCTTC. Its protein product is CASSVDRGAYEQFF.

The chain joins TRBV6-1 to TRBJ1-2; no definite D call. V lost 7 bases and J lost 2, with 20 bases in between. CDR3 length equals 16 residues. CDR1 and CDR2 from the germline V gene are MNHNS and SASEGT. The CDR3 DNA sequence: TGTGCCAGCACTAAAGATACAAGGACTTACAACTATGGCTACACCTTC. Translated, it gives CASTKDTRTYNYGYTF.

This clonotype was observed a few times. This sequence joins TRBV12-3 or TRBV12-4 and TRBJ2-5, with 12 bases identical to TRBD2. The CDR3 is 15 amino acids. V lost 6 bases and J lost 6; bases outside the gene matches: 8. As DNA, the CDR3 is TGTGCCAGCAGGCAGACTAGCGGGGGATCAAAGACCCAGTACTTC. This translates into CASRQTSGGSKTQYF.

There are a few counts of this clonotype. This may come from a read error, since a much larger clone is one base off. V and J are TRBV11-2 and TRBJ2-3, with D uncertain. The J call may be wrong; the DNA end is better matched by TRBJ1-5. Germline values: CDR1 SGHAT, CDR2 FQNNGV. There are 16 residues in the CDR3. DNA for the CDR3: TGTGCCAGCAGCGCTCTAGCGGGCACTAGCACAGATACGCAGCATTTT. It encodes CASSALAGTSTDTQHF.